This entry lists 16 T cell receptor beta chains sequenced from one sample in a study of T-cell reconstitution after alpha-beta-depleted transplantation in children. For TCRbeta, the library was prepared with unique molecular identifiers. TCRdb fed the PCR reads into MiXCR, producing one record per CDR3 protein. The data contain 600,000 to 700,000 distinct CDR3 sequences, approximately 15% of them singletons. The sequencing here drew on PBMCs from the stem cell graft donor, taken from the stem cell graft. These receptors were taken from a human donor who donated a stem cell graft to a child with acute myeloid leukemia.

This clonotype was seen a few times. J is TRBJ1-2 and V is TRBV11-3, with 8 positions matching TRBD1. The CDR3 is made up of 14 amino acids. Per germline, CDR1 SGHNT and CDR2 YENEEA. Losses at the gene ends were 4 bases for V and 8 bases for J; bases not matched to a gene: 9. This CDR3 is CASSYGQGAVGYTF. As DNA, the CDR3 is TGTGCCAGCAGCTACGGACAGGGCGCCGTCGGCTACACCTTC. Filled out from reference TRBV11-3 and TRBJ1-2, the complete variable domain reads EAGVVQSPRYKIIEKKQPVAFWCNPISGHNTLYWYLQNLGQGPELLIRYENEEAVDDSQLPKDRFSAERLKGVDSTLKIQPAELGDSAVYLCASSYGQGAVGYTFGSGTRLTVV.

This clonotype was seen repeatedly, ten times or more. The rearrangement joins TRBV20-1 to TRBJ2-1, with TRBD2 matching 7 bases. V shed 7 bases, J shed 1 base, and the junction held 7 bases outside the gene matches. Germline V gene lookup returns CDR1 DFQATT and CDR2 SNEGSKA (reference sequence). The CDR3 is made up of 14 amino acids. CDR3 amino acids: CSGVIGGSYNEQFF. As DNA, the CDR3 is TGCAGTGGTGTGATCGGGGGGTCCTACAATGAGCAGTTCTTC.

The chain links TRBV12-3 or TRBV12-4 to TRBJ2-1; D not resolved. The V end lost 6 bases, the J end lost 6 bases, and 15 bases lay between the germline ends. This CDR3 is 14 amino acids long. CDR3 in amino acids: CASRPGRNSNEQFF. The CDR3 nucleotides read TGTGCCAGCAGGCCCGGCCGGAATAGCAATGAGCAGTTCTTC.

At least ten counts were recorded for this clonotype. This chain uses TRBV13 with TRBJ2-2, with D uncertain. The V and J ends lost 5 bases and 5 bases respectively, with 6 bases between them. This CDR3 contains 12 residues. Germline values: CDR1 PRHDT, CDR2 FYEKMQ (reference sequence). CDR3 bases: TGTGCCAGCAGCCCGGCGACCGGGGAGCTGTTTTTT. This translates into CASSPATGELFF.

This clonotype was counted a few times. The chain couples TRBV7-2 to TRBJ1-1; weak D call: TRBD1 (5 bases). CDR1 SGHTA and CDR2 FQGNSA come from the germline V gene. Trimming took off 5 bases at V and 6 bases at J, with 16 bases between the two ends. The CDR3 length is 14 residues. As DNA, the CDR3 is TGTGCCAGCAGCCTTAGGGAGGGGCGGGCTGAAGCTTTCTTT. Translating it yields CASSLREGRAEAFF.

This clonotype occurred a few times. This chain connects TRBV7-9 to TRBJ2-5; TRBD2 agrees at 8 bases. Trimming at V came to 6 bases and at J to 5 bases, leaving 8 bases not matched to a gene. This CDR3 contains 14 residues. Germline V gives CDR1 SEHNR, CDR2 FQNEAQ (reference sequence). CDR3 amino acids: CASSYTSGWETQYF. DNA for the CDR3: TGTGCCAGCAGTTACACTAGCGGATGGGAGACCCAGTACTTC.

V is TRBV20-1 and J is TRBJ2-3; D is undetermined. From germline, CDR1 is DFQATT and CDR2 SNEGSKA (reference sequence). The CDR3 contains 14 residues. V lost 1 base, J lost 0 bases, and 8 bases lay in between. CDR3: CSARVRLSTDTQYF. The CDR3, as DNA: TGCAGTGCTAGAGTCCGGCTGAGCACAGATACGCAGTATTTT.

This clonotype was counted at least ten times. CDR3 region: CSAPDRGRETQYF. For the CDR3, the DNA is TGCAGTGCTCCCGACAGGGGGAGAGAGACCCAGTACTTC. The V call is TRBV20-1, the J call TRBJ2-5, with 9 bases identical to TRBD1. V gave up 5 bases and J gave up 4 bases; unmatched junction bases: 5. The CDR3 sequence is 13 residues long. Germline V gives CDR1 DFQATT, CDR2 SNEGSKA (reference sequence).

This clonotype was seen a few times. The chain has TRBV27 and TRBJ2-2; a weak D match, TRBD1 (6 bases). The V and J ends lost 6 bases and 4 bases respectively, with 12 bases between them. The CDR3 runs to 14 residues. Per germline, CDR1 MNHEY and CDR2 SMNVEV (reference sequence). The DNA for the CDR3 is TGTGCCAGCAGCCTACAGGGATTCACCGGGGAGCTGTTTTTT. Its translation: CASSLQGFTGELFF.

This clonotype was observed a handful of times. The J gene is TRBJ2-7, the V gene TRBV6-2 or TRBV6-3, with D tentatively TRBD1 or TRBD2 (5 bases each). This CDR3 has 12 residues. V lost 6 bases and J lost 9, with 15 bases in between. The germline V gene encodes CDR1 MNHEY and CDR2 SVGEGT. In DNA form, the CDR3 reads TGTGCCAGCAGGGGACCCGAGAAAAGGCAGTACTTC. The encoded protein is CASRGPEKRQYF.

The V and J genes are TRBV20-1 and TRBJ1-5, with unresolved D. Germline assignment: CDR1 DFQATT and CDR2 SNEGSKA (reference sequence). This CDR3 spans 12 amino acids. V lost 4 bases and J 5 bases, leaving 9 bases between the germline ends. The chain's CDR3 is CSAKGNDQPQHF. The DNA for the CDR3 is TGCAGTGCTAAAGGGAACGATCAGCCCCAGCATTTT.

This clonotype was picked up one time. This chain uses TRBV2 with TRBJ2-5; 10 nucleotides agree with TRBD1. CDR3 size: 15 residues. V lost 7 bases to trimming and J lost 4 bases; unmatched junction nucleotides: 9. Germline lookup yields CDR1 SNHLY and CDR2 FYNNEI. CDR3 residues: CASNAHRDRGETQYF. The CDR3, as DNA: TGTGCCAGCAACGCACACCGGGACAGGGGAGAGACCCAGTACTTC.

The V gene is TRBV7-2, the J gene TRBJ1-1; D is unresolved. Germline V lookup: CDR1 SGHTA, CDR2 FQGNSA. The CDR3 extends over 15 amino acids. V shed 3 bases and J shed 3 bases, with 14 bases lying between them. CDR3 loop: CASSFAGERDTEAFF. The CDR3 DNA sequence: TGTGCCAGCAGCTTTGCAGGAGAAAGGGACACTGAAGCTTTCTTT.

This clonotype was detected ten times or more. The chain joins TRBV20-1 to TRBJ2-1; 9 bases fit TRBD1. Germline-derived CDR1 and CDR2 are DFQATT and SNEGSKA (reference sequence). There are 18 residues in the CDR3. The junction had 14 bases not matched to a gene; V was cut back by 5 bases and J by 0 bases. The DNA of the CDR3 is TGCAGTGCTGAACTCCCCGGGACAGGGATATACTCCTACAATGAGCAGTTCTTC. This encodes CSAELPGTGIYSYNEQFF.

This CDR3 is CASSLGVRDTGELFF. The CDR3 DNA sequence: TGCGCCAGCAGCTTGGGGGTTCGAGATACCGGGGAGCTGTTTTTT. V gene TRBV5-1 combines with J gene TRBJ2-2; D unresolved. The V gene lost 0 bases and the J gene lost 5 bases, with 11 bases spanning the gap. CDR3 length: 15 amino acids. Germline V gene data show CDR1 as SGHRS and CDR2 as YFSETQ.

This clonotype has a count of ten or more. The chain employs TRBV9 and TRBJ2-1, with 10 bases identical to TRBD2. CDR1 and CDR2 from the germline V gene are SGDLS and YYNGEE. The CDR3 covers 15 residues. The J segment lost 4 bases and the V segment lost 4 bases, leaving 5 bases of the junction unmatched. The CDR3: CASSTGTSDYNEQFF. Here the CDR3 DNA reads TGTGCCAGCAGCACCGGGACTAGCGATTACAATGAGCAGTTCTTC.